The clone carrying this T cell receptor (beta chain) appeared a few times. Its cognate antigen is unknown. The data belong to a study of T cells in Graves' hyperthyroidism and ophthalmopathy. What was amplified from RNA transcripts were TCR beta CDR3 regions. HTBI primers were used for first-round RT-PCR of the TCR CDR3. TCRdb re-derived calls from the multiplex PCR reads in MiXCR, one entry per CDR3 protein. The table records roughly 630,000 distinct CDR3 sequences, around 16% of them present only once. Findings and caveats of the study: Most expanded thyroid clonotypes above 0.001 also appeared in blood.

The CDR3 length is 11 residues. Germline-derived CDR1 and CDR2 are GTSNPN and SVGIG (reference sequence). Hyperthyroidism in the patients, aged 18 to 65, was newly diagnosed and under 2 months in duration. PBMCs were sourced from more than 9 ml fresh peripheral blood. This receptor was identified in a woman in her 30s with Graves' hyperthyroidism. The chain has TRBV30 and TRBJ1-2, with D possibly being TRBD1 (6 bases). Source material: blood. DNA of the CDR3: TGTGCTACTGGACAGAACTATGGCTACACCTTC. Protein product: CATGQNYGYTF.